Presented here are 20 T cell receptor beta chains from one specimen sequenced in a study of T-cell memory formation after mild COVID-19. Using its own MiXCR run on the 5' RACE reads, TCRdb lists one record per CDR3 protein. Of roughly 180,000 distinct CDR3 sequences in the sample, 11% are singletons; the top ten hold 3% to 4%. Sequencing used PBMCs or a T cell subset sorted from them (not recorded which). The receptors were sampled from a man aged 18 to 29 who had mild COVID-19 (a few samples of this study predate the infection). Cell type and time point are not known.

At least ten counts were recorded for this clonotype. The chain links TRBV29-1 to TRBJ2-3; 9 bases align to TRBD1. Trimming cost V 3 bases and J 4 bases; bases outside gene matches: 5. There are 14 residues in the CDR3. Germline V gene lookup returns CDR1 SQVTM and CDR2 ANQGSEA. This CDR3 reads CSVEGDREPDTQYF. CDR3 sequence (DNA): TGCAGCGTTGAGGGGGACAGGGAGCCAGATACGCAGTATTTT.

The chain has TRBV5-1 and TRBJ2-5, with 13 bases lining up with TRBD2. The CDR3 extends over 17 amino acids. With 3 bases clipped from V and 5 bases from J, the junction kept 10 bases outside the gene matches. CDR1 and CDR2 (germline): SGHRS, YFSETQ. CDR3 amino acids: CASSSRTSGGVSETQYF. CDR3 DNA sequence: TGCGCCAGCAGCTCCAGGACTAGCGGGGGAGTAAGCGAGACCCAGTACTTC.

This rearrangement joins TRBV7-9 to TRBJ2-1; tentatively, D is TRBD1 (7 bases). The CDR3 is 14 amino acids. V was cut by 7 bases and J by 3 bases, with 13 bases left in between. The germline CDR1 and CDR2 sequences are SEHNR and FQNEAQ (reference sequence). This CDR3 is CASTGGSVYNEQFF. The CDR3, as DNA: TGTGCCAGCACAGGGGGGAGTGTCTACAATGAGCAGTTCTTC.

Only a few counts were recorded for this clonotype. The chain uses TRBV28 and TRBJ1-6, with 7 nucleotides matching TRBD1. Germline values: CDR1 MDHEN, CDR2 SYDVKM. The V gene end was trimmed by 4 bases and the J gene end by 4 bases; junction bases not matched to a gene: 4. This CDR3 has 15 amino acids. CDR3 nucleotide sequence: TGTGCCAGCAGTTCGGGACAGAGATATAATTCACCCCTCCACTTT. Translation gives CASSSGQRYNSPLHF. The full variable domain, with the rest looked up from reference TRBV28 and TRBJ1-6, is DVKVTQSSRYLVKRTGEKVFLECVQDMDHENMFWYRQDPGLGLRLIYFSYDVKMKEKGDIPEGYSVSREKKERFSLILESASTNQTSMYLCASSSGQRYNSPLHFGNGTRLTVT.

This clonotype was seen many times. The CDR3, as DNA: TGTGCCAGCAGTTTAGTGCTGGGGGATGGGGTGAACACTGAAGCTTTCTTT. Its protein is CASSLVLGDGVNTEAFF. The chain joins TRBV12-3 or TRBV12-4 to TRBJ1-1; tentatively, D is TRBD1 (5 bases). Between the trimmed V and J ends, which lost 1 base and 0 bases, there was a span of 15 bases. The CDR3 length is 17 residues.

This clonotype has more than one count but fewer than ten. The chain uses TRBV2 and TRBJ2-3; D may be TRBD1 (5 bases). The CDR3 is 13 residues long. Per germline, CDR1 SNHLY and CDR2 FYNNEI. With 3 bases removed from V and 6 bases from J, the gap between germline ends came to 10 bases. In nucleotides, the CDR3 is TGTGCCAGCAGTGATAAGGGGTTTGATACGCAGTATTTT. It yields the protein CASSDKGFDTQYF.

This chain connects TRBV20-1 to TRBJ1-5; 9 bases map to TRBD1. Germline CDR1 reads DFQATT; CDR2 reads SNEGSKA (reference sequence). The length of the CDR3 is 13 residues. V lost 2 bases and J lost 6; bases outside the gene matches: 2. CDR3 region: CSARRQGVQPQHF. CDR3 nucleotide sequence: TGCAGTGCTAGAAGACAGGGGGTTCAGCCCCAGCATTTT.

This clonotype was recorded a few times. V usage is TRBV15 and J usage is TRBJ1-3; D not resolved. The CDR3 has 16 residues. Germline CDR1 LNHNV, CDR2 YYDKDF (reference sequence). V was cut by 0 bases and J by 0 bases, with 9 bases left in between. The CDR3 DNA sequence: TGTGCCACCAGCAGAGATCAGTACCTCTCTGGAAACACCATATATTTT. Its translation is CATSRDQYLSGNTIYF.

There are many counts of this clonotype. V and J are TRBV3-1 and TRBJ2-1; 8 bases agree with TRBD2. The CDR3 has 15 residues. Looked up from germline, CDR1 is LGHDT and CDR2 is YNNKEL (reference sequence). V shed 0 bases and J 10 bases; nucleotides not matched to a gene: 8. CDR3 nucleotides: TGTGCCAGCAGCCAAGATGCCGGGGGGGCCCCCGAGCAGTTCTTC. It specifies CASSQDAGGAPEQFF.

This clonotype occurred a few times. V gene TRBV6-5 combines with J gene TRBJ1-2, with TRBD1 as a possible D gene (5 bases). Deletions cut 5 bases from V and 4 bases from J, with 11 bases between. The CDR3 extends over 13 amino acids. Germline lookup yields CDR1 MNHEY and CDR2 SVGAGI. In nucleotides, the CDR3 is TGTGCCAGCAGTCTTCGGGGACTCTATGGCTACACCTTC. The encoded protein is CASSLRGLYGYTF.

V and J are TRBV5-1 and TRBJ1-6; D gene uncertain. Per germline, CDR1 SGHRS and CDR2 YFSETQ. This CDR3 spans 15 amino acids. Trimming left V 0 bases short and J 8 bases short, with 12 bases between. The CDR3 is CASSLGAGPDSPLHF. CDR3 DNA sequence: TGCGCCAGCAGCTTGGGGGCAGGACCCGATTCACCCCTCCACTTT.

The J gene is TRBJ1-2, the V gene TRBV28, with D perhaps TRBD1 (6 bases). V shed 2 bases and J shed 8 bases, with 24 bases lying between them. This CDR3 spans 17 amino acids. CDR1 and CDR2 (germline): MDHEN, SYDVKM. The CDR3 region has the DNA TGTGCCAGCAGTTTAGGGGGGGCTGGGACATCCTCTTACGGCTACACCTTC. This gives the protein CASSLGGAGTSSYGYTF.

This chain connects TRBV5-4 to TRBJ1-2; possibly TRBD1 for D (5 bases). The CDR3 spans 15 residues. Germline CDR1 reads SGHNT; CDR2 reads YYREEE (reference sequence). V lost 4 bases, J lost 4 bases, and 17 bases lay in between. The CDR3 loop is CASSTPRDSLYGYTF. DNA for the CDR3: TGTGCCAGCAGCACGCCGCGGGACTCTCTCTATGGCTACACCTTC.

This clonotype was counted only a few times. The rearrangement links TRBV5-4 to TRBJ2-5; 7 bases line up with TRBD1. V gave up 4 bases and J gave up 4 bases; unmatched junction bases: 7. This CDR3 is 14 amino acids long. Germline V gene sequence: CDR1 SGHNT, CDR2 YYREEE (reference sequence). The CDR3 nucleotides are TGTGCCAGCAGCGGGGCCACAGGGGTAGAGACCCAGTACTTC. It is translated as CASSGATGVETQYF.

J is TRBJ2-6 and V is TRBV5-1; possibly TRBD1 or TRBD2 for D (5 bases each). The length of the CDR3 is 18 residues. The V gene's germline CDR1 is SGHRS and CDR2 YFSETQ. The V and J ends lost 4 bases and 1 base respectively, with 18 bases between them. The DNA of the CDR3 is TGCGCCAGCAGCGCGAGGGTAGGGACGCCTTCTGGGGCCAACGTCCTGACTTTC. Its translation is CASSARVGTPSGANVLTF.

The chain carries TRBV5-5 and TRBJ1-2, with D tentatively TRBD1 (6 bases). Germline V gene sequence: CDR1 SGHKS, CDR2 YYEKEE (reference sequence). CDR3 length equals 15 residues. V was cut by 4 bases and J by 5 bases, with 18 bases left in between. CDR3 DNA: TGTGCCAGCAGCGCCGTAAGGGGGGGCTTGTATGGCTACACCTTC. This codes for CASSAVRGGLYGYTF.

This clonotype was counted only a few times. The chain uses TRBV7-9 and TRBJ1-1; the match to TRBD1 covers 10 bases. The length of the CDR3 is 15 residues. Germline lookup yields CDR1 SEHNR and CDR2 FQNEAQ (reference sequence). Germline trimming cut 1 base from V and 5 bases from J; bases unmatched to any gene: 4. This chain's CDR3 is CASSLGQGARTEAFF. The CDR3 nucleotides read TGTGCCAGCAGCTTAGGACAGGGGGCTAGAACTGAAGCTTTCTTT.

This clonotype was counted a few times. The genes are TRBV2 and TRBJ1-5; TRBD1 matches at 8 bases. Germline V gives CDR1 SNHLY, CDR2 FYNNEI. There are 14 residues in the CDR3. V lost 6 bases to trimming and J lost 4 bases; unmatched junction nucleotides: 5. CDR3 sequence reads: CASSRDRWNQPQHF. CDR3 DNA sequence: TGTGCCAGCAGCAGGGACAGGTGGAATCAGCCCCAGCATTTT. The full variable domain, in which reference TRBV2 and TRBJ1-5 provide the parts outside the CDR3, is EPEVTQTPSHQVTQMGQEVILRCVPISNHLYFYWYRQILGQKVEFLVSFYNNEISEKSEIFDDQFSVERPDGSNFTLKIRSTKLEDSAMYFCASSRDRWNQPQHFGDGTRLSIL.

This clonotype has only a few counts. Here the CDR3 DNA reads TGTGCCAGCGGGGAAGGGCTCAATCAGCCCCAGCATTTT. Amino acid sequence: CASGEGLNQPQHF. The rearrangement joins TRBV6-2 or TRBV6-3 to TRBJ1-5; D is unresolved. The CDR3 length is 13 residues. Between the trimmed V and J ends, which lost 8 bases and 3 bases, there was a span of 11 bases. CDR1 and CDR2 (germline): MNHEY, SVGEGT.

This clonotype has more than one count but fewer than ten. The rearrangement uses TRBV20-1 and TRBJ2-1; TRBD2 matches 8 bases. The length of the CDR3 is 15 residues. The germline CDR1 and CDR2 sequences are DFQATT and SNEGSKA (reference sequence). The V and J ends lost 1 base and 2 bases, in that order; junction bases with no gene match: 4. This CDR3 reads CSARVWRGAYNEQFF. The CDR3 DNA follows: TGCAGTGCTAGAGTCTGGCGGGGGGCCTACAATGAGCAGTTCTTC.